These 10 T cell receptor beta chains share one sample of origin, sequenced in a study of cytomegalovirus exposure and HLA in healthy donors. PCR was performed using 60 Vbeta and 13 Jbeta primers. Produced via immunoSEQ multiplex PCR; TCRdb's table is partial and in-frame only. The top ten clones hold roughly 0.8% of a sample with approximately 190,000 clones, roughly 80% of them seen once. Sequences were obtained from PBMCs. Receptors were obtained from a woman younger than 35 in good health and CMV-seronegative.

This clone has only a few counts. In the same sample, other DNA sequences code for this CDR3. The chain is built from TRBV5-1 and TRBJ2-5; 16 bases line up with TRBD2. The CDR3 sequence is 18 residues long. Germline lookup yields CDR1 SGHRS and CDR2 YFSETQ. With 0 bases clipped from V and 5 bases from J, the junction kept 7 bases outside the gene matches. The chain's CDR3 is CASSLAGTSGGASETQYF. CDR3 nucleotide sequence: TGCGCCAGCAGCTTGGCCGGGACTAGCGGGGGGGCCTCCGAGACCCAGTACTTC. Full variable domain (missing parts from reference TRBV5-1 and TRBJ2-5): KAGVTQTPRYLIKTRGQQVTLSCSPISGHRSVSWYQQTPGQGLQFLFEYFSETQRNKGNFPGRFSGRQFSNSRSEMNVSTLELGDSALYLCASSLAGTSGGASETQYFGPGTRLLVL.

The chain has TRBV7-9 and TRBJ2-3, with D unclear. This CDR3 contains 11 residues. V lost 5 bases, J lost 7 bases, and 7 bases lay in between. Germline V gene sequence: CDR1 SEHNR, CDR2 FQNEAQ (reference sequence). DNA of the CDR3: TGTGCCAGCAGCGACGGGTATACGCAGTATTTT. Encoded protein: CASSDGYTQYF. Combining the CDR3 with reference TRBV7-9 and TRBJ2-3 gives the whole variable domain DTGVSQNPRHKITKRGQNVTFRCDPISEHNRLYWYRQTLGQGPEFLTYFQNEAQLEKSRLLSDRFSAERPKGSFSTLEIQRTEQGDSAMYLCASSDGYTQYFGPGTRLTVL.

The V call is TRBV5-1, the J call TRBJ1-2; tentatively, D is TRBD1 (6 bases). This CDR3 has 12 residues. Germline CDR1 SGHRS, CDR2 YFSETQ. Between the trimmed V and J ends, which lost 5 bases and 4 bases, there was a span of 9 bases. CDR3 DNA sequence: TGCGCCAGCAGGGAGACAGGCTATGGCTACACCTTC. Amino acid sequence: CASRETGYGYTF.

V gene TRBV14 combines with J gene TRBJ1-2; D call uncertain. This CDR3 spans 17 amino acids. The germline gives CDR1 SGHDN, CDR2 FVKESK. The V end lost 3 bases, the J end lost 3 bases, and 20 bases lay between the germline ends. The CDR3 loop reads CASSHLLERGFDYGYTF. The CDR3 coding sequence is TGTGCCAGCAGCCACCTATTGGAGCGGGGATTCGACTATGGCTACACCTTC.

To note about this clone: This sample includes further DNA sequences coding for the same CDR3. The chain has TRBV19 and TRBJ2-5; TRBD1 matches at 7 bases. V lost 5 bases to trimming and J lost 1 base; unmatched junction nucleotides: 10. Germline V lookup: CDR1 LNHDA, CDR2 SQIVND (reference sequence). The CDR3 has 16 residues. The CDR3 is CASSPPGRGSQETQYF. DNA of the CDR3: TGTGCCAGTAGTCCCCCCGGCAGGGGGTCCCAAGAGACCCAGTACTTC.

V and J are TRBV4-2 and TRBJ2-7; 7 bases match TRBD2. V lost 3 bases to trimming and J lost 5 bases; unmatched junction nucleotides: 13. Germline values: CDR1 LGHNA, CDR2 YNFKEQ. The CDR3 length is 16 residues. This chain's CDR3 is CASSQGGDFPRNEQYF. The DNA of the CDR3 is TGTGCCAGCAGCCAGGGGGGGGACTTCCCAAGAAACGAGCAGTACTTC.

This clone was picked up one time. This chain links TRBV10-1 with TRBJ1-2, with D maybe TRBD1 (6 bases). In germline, CDR1 is WNHNN, CDR2 SYGVQD (reference sequence). Trimming left V 3 bases short and J 5 bases short, with 10 bases between. The CDR3 is made up of 13 amino acids. The CDR3 DNA reads TGCGCCAGCAGTGAATACAGGGATTATGGCTACACCTTC. Translating gives CASSEYRDYGYTF.

The J gene is TRBJ1-5, the V gene TRBV4-1; D is undetermined. CDR3 length: 15 residues. Germline V gene sequence: CDR1 MGHRA, CDR2 YSYEKL. The ends were cut back, 4 bases at V and 4 bases at J, with 14 bases in the middle. CDR3 in amino acids: CASSLYLESNQPQHF. The CDR3 DNA is TGCGCCAGCAGCCTATACCTCGAGTCTAATCAGCCCCAGCATTTT.

The chain couples TRBV6-6 to TRBJ2-1; a possible D gene is TRBD1 (6 bases). Germline-derived CDR1 and CDR2 are MNHNY and SVGAGI (reference sequence). The CDR3 contains 12 residues. Between the trimmed V and J ends, which lost 5 bases and 9 bases, there was a span of 11 bases. The CDR3 loop reads CASSHRVLEQFF. The DNA for the CDR3 is TGTGCCAGCAGTCACAGGGTCCTTGAGCAGTTCTTC.

The V call is TRBV5-1, the J call TRBJ2-1; TRBD2 agrees at 10 bases. Trimming at V came to 3 bases and at J to 0 bases, leaving 0 bases not matched to a gene. This CDR3 has 15 amino acids. The germline V gene has CDR1 SGHRS and CDR2 YFSETQ. The CDR3 sequence is CASSSSGSSYNEQFF. CDR3 nucleotide sequence: TGCGCCAGCAGCTCTAGCGGGAGCTCCTACAATGAGCAGTTCTTC.